These 31 T cell receptor beta chains were all obtained from the same sample, sequenced in a study of cytomegalovirus exposure and HLA in healthy donors. Generated by immunoSEQ multiplex PCR, the TCRdb table keeps only in-frame clones and is missing some. The sample contains 150,000 to 200,000 clones, about four fifths of which appear only once. Sequencing input: PBMCs. The origin of the receptors is a man between 18 and 29 years old in good health and CMV-seropositive.

The chain combines TRBV7-2 with TRBJ1-2; D ambiguous. Germline V CDR1 and CDR2: SGHTA, FQGNSA. V was pared by 5 bases and J by 4 bases, with 23 bases between. The CDR3 contains 17 residues. This chain's CDR3 is CASSTRRVPGVLYGYTF. The CDR3 coding sequence is TGTGCCAGCAGCACGCGACGGGTCCCCGGTGTCCTCTATGGCTACACCTTC.

This chain joins TRBV5-4 and TRBJ2-7; TRBD2 aligns across 12 bases. The junction had 10 bases not matched to a gene; V was cut back by 4 bases and J by 5 bases. CDR1 SGHNT and CDR2 YYREEE come from the germline V gene (reference sequence). The CDR3 is 16 amino acids. Here the CDR3 DNA reads TGTGCCAGCAGCCCCGGAGGACTAGCGGGGAGGGACGAGCAGTACTTC. Translation gives CASSPGGLAGRDEQYF.

This clone turned up a few times. The V gene is TRBV30, the J gene TRBJ1-2; the match to TRBD1 covers 10 bases. Unmatched junction bases numbered 13, after V lost 2 bases and J lost 4 bases. Germline values: CDR1 GTSNPN, CDR2 SVGIG (reference sequence). The CDR3 sequence is 17 residues long. For the CDR3, the DNA is TGTGCCTGGAGTTACTTAGGTGGGACAGGGGCTCTCTATGGCTACACCTTC. Amino acid sequence: CAWSYLGGTGALYGYTF.

DNA for the CDR3: TGCGCCACCACTTATACTAGCGGACTTGAGGAGACCCAGTACTTC. Protein: CATTYTSGLEETQYF. The chain joins TRBV5-1 to TRBJ2-5; 8 bases align to TRBD2. Trimming at V came to 9 bases and at J to 5 bases, leaving 15 bases not matched to a gene. The CDR3 spans 15 residues. The V gene's germline CDR1 is SGHRS and CDR2 YFSETQ.

This chain links TRBV5-6 with TRBJ2-4; TRBD2 agrees at 8 bases. This CDR3 is 16 amino acids long. The germline CDR1 and CDR2 sequences are SGHDT and YYEEEE. V lost 4 bases and J lost 0; bases outside the gene matches: 6. In DNA, the CDR3 is TGTGCCAGCAGCCCCGTAGCGGGACTAGCCAAAAACATTCAGTACTTC. Amino acids: CASSPVAGLAKNIQYF.

The chain has TRBV7-6 and TRBJ2-7; TRBD1 might be the D (6 bases). The CDR3 loop spans 15 amino acids. V was shortened by 0 bases and J by 4 bases, with 13 bases between the two germline ends. Germline V gene data show CDR1 as SGHVS and CDR2 as FNYEAQ. The CDR3 reads CASSLARDTSYEQYF. CDR3 in DNA: TGTGCCAGCAGCTTAGCCCGGGACACGTCGTACGAGCAGTACTTC.

The CDR3 is CASSVGGGLAYNEQFF. CDR3 bases: TGTGCCAGCAGCGTAGGAGGTGGACTAGCTTACAATGAGCAGTTCTTC. V is TRBV9 and J is TRBJ2-1; 8 bases agree with TRBD2. Losses at the gene ends were 0 bases for V and 4 bases for J; bases not matched to a gene: 6. The CDR3 is 16 residues long. CDR1 SGDLS and CDR2 YYNGEE come from the germline V gene. The full variable domain, with the rest looked up from reference TRBV9 and TRBJ2-1, is DSGVTQTPKHLITATGQRVTLRCSPRSGDLSVYWYQQSLDQGLQFLIQYYNGEERAKGNILERFSAQQFPDLHSELNLSSLELGDSALYFCASSVGGGLAYNEQFFGPGTRLTVL.

This clone was counted once. The chain recombines TRBV9 with TRBJ2-5, with TRBD2 identical over 10 bases. This CDR3 contains 16 residues. With V trimmed by 2 bases and J by 2 bases, 6 bases remained unmatched. Germline V gives CDR1 SGDLS, CDR2 YYNGEE. CDR3 loop: CASSVRGTSVQETQYF. Here the CDR3 DNA reads TGTGCCAGCAGCGTCCGTGGGACTAGCGTGCAAGAGACCCAGTACTTC.

This clone was seen a handful of times. CDR3 DNA: TGTGCCAGCGGCGGGAGGGCATGGCAGTTCTTC. It codes for CASGGRAWQFF. The gene calls are TRBV6-5 and TRBJ2-1; 9 bases agree with TRBD2. The ends lost 8 bases at V and 12 bases at J; junction bases unmatched: 5. CDR1 and CDR2 (germline): MNHEY, SVGAGI. CDR3 size: 11 residues.

The rearrangement links TRBV2 to TRBJ1-5; D is possibly TRBD1 (5 bases). V lost 3 bases, J lost 6 bases, and 15 bases lay in between. This CDR3 region has 15 residues. From germline, CDR1 is SNHLY and CDR2 FYNNEI. CDR3 DNA: TGTGCCAGCAGTGACTCGACTGGGGCCCGTCAGCCCCAGCATTTT. Residues: CASSDSTGARQPQHF.

The gene calls are TRBV15 and TRBJ2-1; 14 nucleotides line up with TRBD2. Germline V lookup: CDR1 LNHNV, CDR2 YYDKDF (reference sequence). The junction had 0 bases not matched to a gene; V was cut back by 5 bases and J by 9 bases. CDR3 size: 13 residues. CDR3 nucleotide sequence: TGTGCCACCAGCGGGACTAGCGGGAGTGAGCAGTTCTTC. Translated, it gives CATSGTSGSEQFF.

This clone was seen a single time. The same CDR3 arises from other DNA sequences in this sample as well. The chain is built from TRBV7-3 and TRBJ2-3; 10 bases are a match to TRBD2. Per germline, CDR1 SGHTA and CDR2 FQGTGA. The trim removed 5 bases at V and 4 bases at J, leaving 3 bases unmatched. The CDR3 is made up of 14 amino acids. The CDR3 region has the DNA TGTGCCAGCAGCCTGAGCGGGAGGGCAGATACGCAGTATTTT. Its protein product is CASSLSGRADTQYF.

The chain is built from TRBV2 and TRBJ2-1; D perhaps matches TRBD2 (5 bases). Germline V gene sequence: CDR1 SNHLY, CDR2 FYNNEI. The CDR3 is 15 amino acids. Trimming cost V 8 bases and J 2 bases, with 16 bases left between them. CDR3 in DNA: TGTGCCAGCCGATACTCGGGAAACGCCTACAATGAGCAGTTCTTC. Encoded protein: CASRYSGNAYNEQFF.

This sequence joins TRBV19 and TRBJ1-5, with 8 bases fitting TRBD1. V was pared by 6 bases and J by 5 bases, with 9 bases of the junction left unmatched. The CDR3 contains 15 residues. CDR1 is LNHDA, CDR2 SQIVND, per germline (reference sequence). CDR3: CASSPLTGADQPQHF. CDR3 coding DNA: TGTGCCAGTAGCCCTTTGACAGGGGCTGATCAGCCCCAGCATTTT.

V is TRBV19 and J is TRBJ2-7; TRBD2 agrees at 9 bases. Germline values: CDR1 LNHDA, CDR2 SQIVND (reference sequence). Unmatched junction bases numbered 7, after V lost 4 bases and J lost 6 bases. The CDR3 totals 14 residues. The CDR3 coding sequence is TGTGCCAGTAGTAGTAGCGGGAGTCTATCCGAGCAGTACTTC. Residues: CASSSSGSLSEQYF.

The genes are TRBV5-1 and TRBJ1-4, with 11 nucleotides matching TRBD1. Per the germline V gene, CDR1 is SGHRS and CDR2 is YFSETQ. The CDR3 loop spans 15 amino acids. Unmatched junction bases numbered 8, after V lost 2 bases and J lost 11 bases. The CDR3 region has the DNA TGCGCCAGCAGCTTAACCGGGACAGGGGGAGTGAAACTGTTTTTT. Its protein is CASSLTGTGGVKLFF.

In DNA, the CDR3 is TGTGCCAGCAGTGACAGGGGCTACAACAATGAGCAGTTCTTC. Translation gives CASSDRGYNNEQFF. J is TRBJ2-1 and V is TRBV25-1; tentative D call: TRBD1 (6 bases). Trimming pared 3 bases from V and 5 bases from J, leaving 11 bases between. Germline lookup yields CDR1 MGHDK and CDR2 SYGVNS. This CDR3 is 14 amino acids long.

This clone came up a few times. The V call is TRBV7-2, the J call TRBJ1-1, with a weak D call TRBD1 (5 bases). Per germline, CDR1 SGHTA and CDR2 FQGNSA. Trimming took 2 bases from V and 5 from J, leaving 9 bases between them. This CDR3 comprises 13 residues. The chain's CDR3 is CASSLTQGTEAFF. DNA for the CDR3: TGTGCCAGCAGCTTAACTCAGGGAACTGAAGCTTTCTTT. The entire variable domain, with the rest obtained from reference TRBV7-2 and TRBJ1-1, is as follows: GAGVSQSPSNKVTEKGKDVELRCDPISGHTALYWYRQSLGQGLEFLIYFQGNSAPDKSGLPSDRFSAERTGGSVSTLTIQRTQQEDSAVYLCASSLTQGTEAFFGQGTRLTVV.

The J gene is TRBJ2-7, the V gene TRBV7-2, with D perhaps TRBD2 (5 bases). Trimming stripped 1 base from V and 0 bases from J, with 7 bases between. Germline CDR1 and CDR2: SGHTA and FQGNSA. There are 14 residues in the CDR3. CDR3 sequence: CASSLERSSYEQYF. CDR3 nucleotide sequence: TGTGCCAGCAGCTTAGAGCGGAGCTCCTACGAGCAGTACTTC.

The gene calls are TRBV5-4 and TRBJ1-2, with 9 bases identical to TRBD1. The CDR3 extends over 17 amino acids. Germline CDR1 reads SGHNT; CDR2 reads YYREEE (reference sequence). The junction had 18 bases not matched to a gene; V was cut back by 4 bases and J by 8 bases. The CDR3 sequence: CASSDPGQGPPGLGYTF. The CDR3, as DNA: TGTGCCAGCAGCGATCCGGGACAGGGTCCCCCTGGTCTGGGCTACACCTTC.

The chain employs TRBV15 and TRBJ1-2; D unclear. Germline CDR1 and CDR2: LNHNV and YYDKDF (reference sequence). The V end lost 0 bases, the J end lost 4 bases, and 9 bases lay between the germline ends. This CDR3 spans 14 amino acids. This chain's CDR3 is CATSRDDGVYGYTF. CDR3 bases: TGTGCCACCAGCAGAGATGACGGGGTCTATGGCTACACCTTC.

The chain uses TRBV20-1 and TRBJ2-3, with D possibly matching TRBD1 (5 bases). The CDR3 is made up of 11 amino acids. Germline CDR1 is DFQATT and CDR2 is SNEGSKA (reference sequence). This CDR3 reads CRAGRTDTQYF. CDR3 DNA: TGCAGGGCAGGGCGGACAGATACGCAGTATTTT.

This clone was found once. The genes are TRBV7-3 and TRBJ1-5; D is ambiguous. Per germline, CDR1 SGHTA and CDR2 FQGTGA. The length of the CDR3 is 14 residues. The V end was cut by 2 bases, the J end by 0 bases, with 5 bases between. For the CDR3, the DNA is TGTGCCAGCAGCTTAGGAGATAGCAATCAGCCCCAGCATTTT. Its translation is CASSLGDSNQPQHF. The whole variable domain, remainder taken from reference TRBV7-3 and TRBJ1-5, is GAGVSQTPSNKVTEKGKYVELRCDPISGHTALYWYRQSLGQGPEFLIYFQGTGAADDSGLPNDRFFAVRPEGSVSTLKIQRTERGDSAVYLCASSLGDSNQPQHFGDGTRLSIL.

This sequence joins TRBV13 and TRBJ2-1; 7 nucleotides line up with TRBD1. The V and J ends lost 5 bases and 4 bases, in that order; junction bases with no gene match: 8. Germline CDR1 reads PRHDT; CDR2 reads FYEKMQ (reference sequence). The CDR3 is 15 amino acids. In DNA, the CDR3 is TGTGCCAGCAGCGAGGGGACAGTTACTTACAATGAGCAGTTCTTC. Its protein product is CASSEGTVTYNEQFF.

The rearrangement joins TRBV29-1 to TRBJ1-2, with TRBD1 as a possible D gene (6 bases). Deletions cut 7 bases from V and 5 bases from J, with 14 bases between. CDR1 SQVTM and CDR2 ANQGSEA come from the germline V gene. The CDR3 runs to 12 residues. CDR3 amino acids: CSATDRLYGYTF. The CDR3 DNA reads TGCAGCGCCACCGACAGGCTGTATGGCTACACCTTC.

The gene calls are TRBV4-1 and TRBJ2-7; 7 bases agree with TRBD1. CDR1 is MGHRA and CDR2 is YSYEKL in the germline V gene. The CDR3 contains 15 residues. Losses at the gene ends were 2 bases for V and 3 bases for J; bases not matched to a gene: 7. The CDR3 sequence: CASSQPTGAHYEQYF. Here the CDR3 DNA reads TGCGCCAGCAGCCAACCAACAGGGGCCCACTACGAGCAGTACTTC.

Only one count was recorded for this clone. The V call is TRBV5-1, the J call TRBJ2-2; no firm D call. Trimming cost V 0 bases and J 2 bases, with 5 bases left between them. Per the germline V gene, CDR1 is SGHRS and CDR2 is YFSETQ. The CDR3 runs 14 residues. This CDR3 reads CASSLGPNTGELFF. CDR3 DNA sequence: TGCGCCAGCAGCTTGGGGCCTAACACCGGGGAGCTGTTTTTT.

V usage is TRBV11-2 and J usage is TRBJ1-4; D uncertain. CDR1 SGHAT and CDR2 FQNNGV come from the germline V gene. This CDR3 is 17 amino acids long. V was trimmed by 1 base and J by 3 bases, leaving 15 bases between them. The CDR3 DNA reads as TGTGCCAGCAGCTTAGGGCAGATTGGAGTGTCTAATGAAAAACTGTTTTTT. Protein sequence: CASSLGQIGVSNEKLFF. Full variable domain (rest looked up from reference TRBV11-2 and TRBJ1-4): EAGVAQSPRYKIIEKRQSVAFWCNPISGHATLYWYQQILGQGPKLLIQFQNNGVVDDSQLPKDRFSAERLKGVDSTLKIQPAKLEDSAVYLCASSLGQIGVSNEKLFFGSGTQLSVL.

The chain links TRBV7-9 to TRBJ2-7; the D is unclear. Germline V gene lookup returns CDR1 SEHNR and CDR2 FQNEAQ (reference sequence). The CDR3 loop spans 14 amino acids. V lost 1 base and J 2 bases, leaving 9 bases between the germline ends. The CDR3 spells CASSLDSLTYEQYF. The CDR3 nucleotides are TGTGCCAGCAGCTTAGATTCACTTACCTACGAGCAGTACTTC.

This chain uses TRBV7-7 with TRBJ2-1, with D possibly matching TRBD2 (6 bases). The CDR3 sequence is 14 residues long. The V end lost 3 bases, the J end lost 0 bases, and 6 bases lay between the germline ends. Per the germline V gene, CDR1 is SSHAT and CDR2 is FNYEAQ (reference sequence). The CDR3 loop reads CASSLGGSYNEQFF. The CDR3, as DNA: TGTGCCAGCAGCTTGGGGGGCTCCTACAATGAGCAGTTCTTC.

The J gene is TRBJ1-5, the V gene TRBV5-6, with 11 nucleotides matching TRBD1. This CDR3 is 16 amino acids long. Germline V gene sequence: CDR1 SGHDT, CDR2 YYEEEE. The ends lost 1 base at V and 7 bases at J; junction bases unmatched: 7. The CDR3, as DNA: TGTGCCAGCAGCTTGTATGGACAGGGGGCCGGACAGCCCCAGCATTTT. This encodes CASSLYGQGAGQPQHF.